Listed here are 5 T cell receptor beta chains from one sample, sequenced in a study of vaccination effects on CD4 cells after COVID-19. Viral peptide pools were used in the ViraFEST assay to expand antigen-specific CD4+ T cells, and sequencing came afterward. The culture ran for around 10 days before CD4+ T cells were isolated. Assay: immunoSEQ multiplex PCR; the TCRdb copy retains only in-frame clones and omits some. The sample lists 55,000 to 65,000 clones, roughly 79% seen once, with about 2.5% in the top ten. Antigens of these TCRs are unknown. The sample was CD4+ T cells from PBMCs cultured with HCoV-229E spike peptides, taken before COVID-19 vaccination. The receptors were sampled from a human donor who received a COVID-19 vaccine.

The chain carries TRBV19 and TRBJ2-5; 12 bases fit TRBD2. Losses at the gene ends were 5 bases for V and 2 bases for J; bases not matched to a gene: 6. The CDR3 runs 16 residues. Germline CDR1 LNHDA, CDR2 SQIVND (reference sequence). Here the CDR3 reads CASSLGLAGIQETQYF. The DNA of the CDR3 is TGTGCCAGTAGTTTAGGACTAGCGGGAATTCAAGAGACCCAGTACTTC.

The chain has TRBV4-1 and TRBJ1-5, with TRBD1 matching over 7 bases. The CDR3 is 16 amino acids. The trim removed 4 bases at V and 4 bases at J, leaving 10 bases unmatched. Germline CDR1 MGHRA, CDR2 YSYEKL. The CDR3, as DNA: TGCGCCAGCAGCCTACTTCCGGGACAGAGTAATCAGCCCCAGCATTTT. Its protein product is CASSLLPGQSNQPQHF.

The chain is built from TRBV29-1 and TRBJ2-5; 10 positions agree with TRBD1. This CDR3 is built from 12 residues. CDR1 is SQVTM and CDR2 is ANQGSEA in the germline V gene. J was trimmed by 5 bases and V by 4 bases; bases with no gene match: 1. CDR3 nucleotides: TGCAGCGTTGGACAGGGGGCGGAGACCCAGTACTTC. Translation: CSVGQGAETQYF. Full variable domain (rest looked up from reference TRBV29-1 and TRBJ2-5): SAVISQKPSRDICQRGTSLTIQCQVDSQVTMMFWYRQQPGQSLTLIATANQGSEATYESGFVIDKFPISRPNLTFSTLTVSNMSPEDSSIYLCSVGQGAETQYFGPGTRLLVL.

This chain joins TRBV19 and TRBJ1-1, with D hard to call. In germline, CDR1 is LNHDA, CDR2 SQIVND (reference sequence). V gave up 2 bases and J gave up 7 bases, with 14 bases separating them. The CDR3 contains 14 residues. The CDR3 DNA follows: TGTGCCAGTAGTATACGTCCTCCCCGTAATGAAGCTTTCTTT. This codes for CASSIRPPRNEAFF.

In this sample, this clone turned up once. This chain uses TRBV6-5 with TRBJ1-5; TRBD1 is a possible D gene (5 bases). Trimming stripped 5 bases from V and 7 bases from J, with 12 bases between. This CDR3 has 13 residues. CDR1 is MNHEY and CDR2 is SVGAGI in the germline V gene. The CDR3: CASSTQGNQPQHF. Written as DNA, the CDR3 is TGTGCCAGCAGTACTCAGGGAAACCAGCCCCAGCATTTT.